Presented here are 10 T cell receptor beta chains from one specimen sequenced in a study of T cell changes during pregnancy in multiple sclerosis. Data came from immunoSEQ multiplex PCR; TCRdb stores just in-frame clones and leaves some out. The table lists approximately 80,000 clones, roughly 94% of them singletons. The input for sequencing was peripheral blood, taken in the second trimester of pregnancy. The receptors here all came from a female donor in good health, enrolled as a control in a pregnancy study.

V is TRBV6-5 and J is TRBJ1-1, with D perhaps TRBD1 (5 bases). This CDR3 is 15 amino acids long. Germline CDR1 reads MNHEY; CDR2 reads SVGAGI. The ends were cut back, 7 bases at V and 3 bases at J, with 18 bases in the middle. As DNA, the CDR3 is TGTGCCAGCACCTATACCGGACGGGGGGACACTGAAGCTTTCTTT. Its protein product is CASTYTGRGDTEAFF.

The CDR3 spells CASSIDLESGELFF. For the CDR3, the DNA is TGTGCCAGTAGTATAGATCTAGAATCCGGGGAGCTGTTTTTT. The chain links TRBV19 to TRBJ2-2; no clear D. The V and J ends lost 0 bases and 6 bases respectively, with 8 bases between them. The length of the CDR3 is 14 residues. CDR1 and CDR2 from the germline V gene are LNHDA and SQIVND (reference sequence).

For the CDR3, the DNA is TGTGCCAGCAGCTCTCAGGGATCTTCCTGGGGTGAGCAGTTCTTC. Amino acids: CASSSQGSSWGEQFF. This chain uses TRBV25-1 with TRBJ2-1, with TRBD1 as a possible D gene (5 bases). Trimming pared 6 bases from V and 9 bases from J, leaving 21 bases between. Germline V gene data show CDR1 as MGHDK and CDR2 as SYGVNS. The CDR3 loop spans 15 amino acids.

This chain uses TRBV30 with TRBJ1-1; possibly TRBD1 for D (6 bases). This CDR3 has 15 residues. The germline gives CDR1 GTSNPN, CDR2 SVGIG (reference sequence). V was trimmed by 2 bases and J by 2 bases, leaving 15 bases between them. Here the CDR3 reads CAWSILHRVNTEAFF. The CDR3 nucleotides read TGTGCCTGGAGTATATTACACAGGGTAAACACTGAAGCTTTCTTT. Filled out from reference TRBV30 and TRBJ1-1, the complete variable domain reads SQTIHQWPATLVQPVGSPLSLECTVEGTSNPNLYWYRQAAGRGLQLLFYSVGIGQISSEVPQNLSASRPQDRQFILSSKKLLLSDSGFYLCAWSILHRVNTEAFFGQGTRLTVV.

The V gene is TRBV6-1, the J gene TRBJ1-2, with D possibly being TRBD1 (6 bases). Germline V gives CDR1 MNHNS, CDR2 SASEGT. This CDR3 contains 15 residues. Trimming removed 7 bases from V and 2 bases from J, with 17 bases in between. The CDR3 loop is CASNQAGRGNYGYTF. The CDR3 DNA reads as TGTGCCAGCAATCAGGCCGGGAGGGGGAACTATGGCTACACCTTC.

The CDR3 is CASSQVKLVSEQFF. For the CDR3, the DNA is TGTGCCAGCAGCCAAGTGAAGTTAGTGAGTGAGCAGTTCTTC. The chain couples TRBV4-2 to TRBJ2-1, with D uncertain. The germline CDR1 and CDR2 sequences are LGHNA and YNFKEQ. This CDR3 comprises 14 residues. Trimming left V 1 base short and J 9 bases short, with 13 bases between.

This clone has only one observation. The chain recombines TRBV4-1 with TRBJ1-3; the match to TRBD1 covers 7 bases. Germline values: CDR1 MGHRA, CDR2 YSYEKL. V trimming: 3 bases; J trimming: 2 bases; junction bases outside the gene matches: 13. CDR3 length equals 18 residues. The CDR3 DNA is TGCGCCAGCAGCCAGACGACAGGGATTATATTAGCTGGAAACACCATATATTTT. Amino acid sequence: CASSQTTGIILAGNTIYF.

The V and J genes are TRBV30 and TRBJ1-5; D is ambiguous. CDR3 size: 13 residues. Trimming pared 2 bases from V and 5 bases from J, leaving 10 bases between. Germline-derived CDR1 and CDR2 are GTSNPN and SVGIG (reference sequence). CDR3 DNA: TGTGCCTGGAGTATGGGAGCATATCAGCCCCAGCATTTT. Translating gives CAWSMGAYQPQHF.

This chain connects TRBV28 to TRBJ2-2; 15 bases are shared with TRBD2. This CDR3 has 20 amino acids. CDR1 is MDHEN, CDR2 SYDVKM, per germline. V trimming: 3 bases; J trimming: 3 bases; junction bases outside the gene matches: 11. This CDR3 is CASSFAHRGLAGGHTGELFF. The CDR3 DNA follows: TGTGCCAGCAGTTTCGCCCACAGGGGACTAGCGGGAGGCCACACCGGGGAGCTGTTTTTT. Full variable domain (missing parts from reference TRBV28 and TRBJ2-2): DVKVTQSSRYLVKRTGEKVFLECVQDMDHENMFWYRQDPGLGLRLIYFSYDVKMKEKGDIPEGYSVSREKKERFSLILESASTNQTSMYLCASSFAHRGLAGGHTGELFFGEGSRLTVL.

This clone has a handful of counts. The chain recombines TRBV6-1 with TRBJ1-1; possible D gene TRBD1, 5 bases. Trimming removed 7 bases from V and 6 bases from J, with 18 bases in between. Germline loops: CDR1 MNHNS, CDR2 SASEGT. There are 14 residues in the CDR3. The CDR3 loop reads CASNAGKNAAEAFF. As DNA, the CDR3 is TGTGCCAGCAATGCAGGGAAGAACGCGGCTGAAGCTTTCTTT.